Listed here are 27 T cell receptor beta chains from one sample, sequenced in a study of cytomegalovirus exposure and HLA in healthy donors. Use of 60 Vbeta and 13 Jbeta primers characterized the PCR. The assay was immunoSEQ multiplex PCR, and TCRdb's table has in-frame clones only and misses some. This sample has under 150,000 clones, with 73% found just once. Sample: PBMCs. All receptors come from a human donor in good health.

The rearrangement links TRBV7-9 to TRBJ1-5, with unresolved D. Germline loops: CDR1 SEHNR, CDR2 FQNEAQ (reference sequence). There are 12 residues in the CDR3. V lost 7 bases to trimming and J lost 10 bases, with 14 bases between them. The CDR3 DNA follows: TGTGCCAGCACCAAACCGGGAAAACCCCAGCATTTT. Its translation is CASTKPGKPQHF.

V usage is TRBV28 and J usage is TRBJ2-7; TRBD1 matches 9 bases. CDR1 MDHEN and CDR2 SYDVKM come from the germline V gene. V dropped 5 bases and J dropped 7; count of bases not matched to a gene: 9. This CDR3 is 14 amino acids long. Here the CDR3 reads CASSPGQGRGEQYF. In nucleotides, the CDR3 is TGTGCCAGCAGTCCGGGACAGGGTAGGGGTGAGCAGTACTTC.

This chain uses TRBV6-1 with TRBJ1-5; D gene uncertain. V shed 4 bases and J shed 0 bases, with 10 bases lying between them. The germline V gene has CDR1 MNHNS and CDR2 SASEGT. The CDR3 contains 15 residues. CDR3 nucleotides: TGTGCCAGCAGTGCGACGGGAACTAGCAATCAGCCCCAGCATTTT. Translating it yields CASSATGTSNQPQHF.

This chain links TRBV28 with TRBJ1-5; 7 bases agree with TRBD1. Germline trimming cut 3 bases from V and 3 bases from J; bases unmatched to any gene: 8. The CDR3 loop spans 16 amino acids. CDR1 is MDHEN and CDR2 is SYDVKM in the germline V gene. In DNA form, the CDR3 reads TGTGCCAGCAGTTTTTGGGGACAGAGGGTCAATCAGCCCCAGCATTTT. It codes for CASSFWGQRVNQPQHF.

This chain connects TRBV4-1 to TRBJ1-1, with a possible D match to TRBD1 (6 bases). CDR1 is MGHRA and CDR2 is YSYEKL in the germline V gene. The CDR3 extends over 14 amino acids. Trimming removed 0 bases from V and 4 bases from J, with 9 bases in between. The CDR3 protein is CASSQEGGVTEAFF. The DNA of the CDR3 is TGCGCCAGCAGCCAAGAAGGGGGAGTCACTGAAGCTTTCTTT.

The chain links TRBV7-8 to TRBJ1-5; D not resolved. The germline V and J ends were trimmed by 2 bases and 7 bases, with 15 bases remaining between them. This CDR3 is built from 15 residues. Per the germline V gene, CDR1 is SGHVS and CDR2 is FQNEAQ. The CDR3 loop reads CASSLSFGVSQPQHF. The CDR3 nucleotides read TGTGCCAGCAGCTTAAGTTTCGGTGTATCCCAGCCCCAGCATTTT.

The sample holds a few counts of this clone. The chain links TRBV7-6 to TRBJ1-2; TRBD1 is a possible D gene (5 bases). This CDR3 spans 13 amino acids. V dropped 5 bases and J dropped 2 bases, with 9 bases sitting between them. Germline CDR1 reads SGHVS; CDR2 reads FNYEAQ. The CDR3 bases are TGTGCCAGCAGCATCAGGGTGAACTATGGCTACACCTTC. It encodes CASSIRVNYGYTF.

The genes are TRBV27 and TRBJ2-1; 8 bases align to TRBD2. Germline V CDR1 and CDR2: MNHEY, SMNVEV (reference sequence). Trimming cost V 2 bases and J 3 bases; bases outside gene matches: 6. CDR3 length equals 16 residues. The DNA for the CDR3 is TGTGCCAGCAGTTTAAAAGCGGGAGATGGCTACAATGAGCAGTTCTTC. Translation: CASSLKAGDGYNEQFF.

The chain is built from TRBV11-3 and TRBJ2-1; 10 positions agree with TRBD2. V trimming: 1 base; J trimming: 8 bases; junction bases outside the gene matches: 11. CDR3 length equals 17 residues. CDR1 and CDR2 (germline): SGHNT, YENEEA. In DNA, the CDR3 is TGTGCCAGCAGCTTAGCTAGCGGGGGCATAGGGGTGGATGAGCAGTTCTTC. This encodes CASSLASGGIGVDEQFF.

The chain links TRBV5-6 to TRBJ1-5, with a tentative D call TRBD1 (6 bases). CDR1 and CDR2 from the germline V gene are SGHDT and YYEEEE. The V end was cut by 4 bases, the J end by 9 bases, with 14 bases between. The CDR3 sequence is 13 residues long. The CDR3 loop reads CASSTGSRGPQHF. In nucleotides, the CDR3 is TGTGCCAGCAGCACAGGGAGCCGGGGGCCCCAGCATTTT.

The CDR3 is CASSSGEGETQYF. For the CDR3, the DNA is TGTGCCAGCAGCAGCGGAGAGGGAGAGACCCAGTACTTC. The V call is TRBV6-4, the J call TRBJ2-5; D is possibly TRBD2 (5 bases). This CDR3 is 13 amino acids long. V shed 6 bases and J shed 4 bases, with 12 bases lying between them. Per germline, CDR1 MRHNA and CDR2 SNTAGT.

The chain recombines TRBV5-6 with TRBJ2-4, with 10 bases that match TRBD2. J was trimmed by 7 bases and V by 2 bases; bases with no gene match: 9. The CDR3 is 16 residues long. Germline V CDR1 and CDR2: SGHDT, YYEEEE. CDR3 nucleotides: TGTGCCAGCAGCTTTCGATTTAAAGCGGGAGGGAACATTCAGTACTTC. Residues: CASSFRFKAGGNIQYF.

The V call is TRBV29-1, the J call TRBJ2-1; D possibly corresponds to TRBD1 (6 bases). The CDR3 sequence is 11 residues long. Germline V gene data show CDR1 as SQVTM and CDR2 as ANQGSEA. V was cut by 8 bases and J by 8 bases, with 13 bases left in between. The CDR3 loop is CSTTSGDEQFF. CDR3 DNA sequence: TGCAGCACGACCTCAGGGGATGAGCAGTTCTTC.

This clone was observed a few times. The chain links TRBV21-1 to TRBJ1-3. TRBV21-1 is a documented pseudogene. The CDR3 sequence is 16 residues long. The CDR3 reads CASSKVAGSVGNTIYF. The CDR3 DNA reads as TGTGCCAGCAGCAAAGTTGCGGGTTCGGTTGGAAACACCATATATTTT.

The rearrangement links TRBV27 to TRBJ2-1; TRBD2 aligns across 12 bases. V trimming: 5 bases; J trimming: 8 bases; junction bases outside the gene matches: 7. This CDR3 comprises 15 residues. Germline V CDR1 and CDR2: MNHEY, SMNVEV (reference sequence). CDR3: CASSALAGGRDEQFF. The CDR3 bases are TGTGCCAGCAGTGCGCTAGCGGGGGGGCGGGATGAGCAGTTCTTC.

The chain couples TRBV10-2 to TRBJ2-5; D remains unclear. Germline V gene data show CDR1 as WSHSY and CDR2 as SAAADI. The length of the CDR3 is 11 residues. Trimming left V 4 bases short and J 4 bases short, with 4 bases between. The CDR3: CASSVSETQYF. Written as DNA, the CDR3 is TGCGCCAGCAGTGTCTCAGAGACCCAGTACTTC.

The chain links TRBV5-4 to TRBJ2-7, with a tentative D call TRBD1 (5 bases). Germline CDR1 is SGHNT and CDR2 is YYREEE (reference sequence). This CDR3 has 13 residues. V was pared by 2 bases and J by 4 bases, with 10 bases between. The DNA of the CDR3 is TGTGCCAGCAGCTTAGGGGTAATGTACGAGCAGTACTTC. This sequence encodes CASSLGVMYEQYF.

This chain joins TRBV5-6 and TRBJ2-7, with D perhaps matching TRBD2 (5 bases). The CDR3 is made up of 12 amino acids. Trimming removed 2 bases from V and 7 bases from J, with 10 bases in between. Per the germline V gene, CDR1 is SGHDT and CDR2 is YYEEEE. In DNA form, the CDR3 reads TGTGCCAGCAGCTTAGGACTTATGGAGCAGTACTTC. Protein product: CASSLGLMEQYF.

This clone was observed once. V gene TRBV6-1 combines with J gene TRBJ1-3; D is possibly TRBD1 (5 bases). The CDR3 spans 16 residues. The ends were cut back, 0 bases at V and 3 bases at J, with 12 bases in the middle. Germline-derived CDR1 and CDR2 are MNHNS and SASEGT. For the CDR3, the DNA is TGTGCCAGCAGTGAAGCGGGAGGGGCAAATGGAAACACCATATATTTT. It encodes CASSEAGGANGNTIYF.

This clone was counted between two and nine times. V usage is TRBV6-1 and J usage is TRBJ1-3, with D tentatively TRBD1 (5 bases). Germline V gene sequence: CDR1 MNHNS, CDR2 SASEGT. CDR3 length equals 15 residues. Trimming pared 1 base from V and 0 bases from J, leaving 7 bases between. Here the CDR3 DNA reads TGTGCCAGCAGTGAAGGGACATTCTCTGGAAACACCATATATTTT. As protein: CASSEGTFSGNTIYF.

The chain employs TRBV5-1 and TRBJ2-1; TRBD2 matches at 11 bases. CDR3 length equals 16 residues. Germline V CDR1 and CDR2: SGHRS, YFSETQ. Trimming at V came to 0 bases and at J to 4 bases, leaving 3 bases not matched to a gene. The CDR3 DNA reads TGCGCCAGCAGCTTGGCGACTAGCGGGGCATACAATGAGCAGTTCTTC. Amino acid sequence: CASSLATSGAYNEQFF.

The chain uses TRBV7-6 and TRBJ2-6; tentatively, D is TRBD2 (5 bases). Per the germline V gene, CDR1 is SGHVS and CDR2 is FNYEAQ. The CDR3 is 15 residues long. V was trimmed by 3 bases and J by 0 bases, leaving 6 bases between them. Here the CDR3 reads CASSLGSSGANVLTF. CDR3 in DNA: TGTGCCAGCAGCTTGGGGAGCTCTGGGGCCAACGTCCTGACTTTC.

This chain links TRBV5-4 with TRBJ1-5; a weak D match, TRBD1 (5 bases). This CDR3 has 14 residues. Germline V CDR1 and CDR2: SGHNT, YYREEE (reference sequence). V shed 0 bases and J shed 5 bases, with 9 bases lying between them. DNA of the CDR3: TGTGCCAGCAGCTTGGCAGGGAATGATCAGCCCCAGCATTTT. It yields the protein CASSLAGNDQPQHF.

The chain joins TRBV7-2 to TRBJ2-7; 8 bases are a match to TRBD1. V was clipped by 5 bases and J by 2 bases; unmatched bases: 5. The germline gives CDR1 SGHTA, CDR2 FQGNSA. This CDR3 is 14 amino acids long. In DNA form, the CDR3 reads TGTGCCAGCAGCCAAGGGACAGGCCCCTACGAGCAGTACTTC. This sequence encodes CASSQGTGPYEQYF.

J is TRBJ1-3 and V is TRBV7-9; D gene unclear. V lost 1 base and J lost 0, with 7 bases in between. CDR3 length: 15 residues. Germline-derived CDR1 and CDR2 are SEHNR and FQNEAQ (reference sequence). The CDR3 nucleotides are TGTGCCAGCAGCTTAGATGGCCGCTCTGGAAACACCATATATTTT. Encoded protein: CASSLDGRSGNTIYF.

A few counts support this clone. The junction departs from germline at one end; a sequencing error may be responsible. The chain has TRBV5-4 and TRBJ2-1; D not certain. This CDR3 has 12 residues. The germline gives CDR1 SGHNT, CDR2 YYREEE (reference sequence). Here the CDR3 DNA reads TGTGCCAGCAGATTGGACGGCAATGAGCAGTTCTTC. Translated: CASRLDGNEQFF.

The chain recombines TRBV5-1 with TRBJ1-1, with D uncertain. V lost 4 bases, J lost 4 bases, and 11 bases lay in between. Germline values: CDR1 SGHRS, CDR2 YFSETQ. The CDR3 loop spans 13 amino acids. The CDR3: CASSLTTGTEAFF. The DNA for the CDR3 is TGCGCCAGCAGCCTAACGACGGGCACTGAAGCTTTCTTT.